The entry below describes one TCR beta chain. Its antigen is unidentified. This sample is drawn from a study of shared clonotypes between healthy human individuals. Study results and caveats: Enrolling few donors narrowed the genetic and exposure-history diversity that was represented.

Each cell subset's genomic DNA was divided evenly among several immunoSEQ plates. Generated by immunoSEQ multiplex PCR, the TCRdb table keeps only in-frame clones and is missing some. Seen here are 520,000 or so clones, roughly 78% observed once, and the top ten hold under 15%. The germline V gene encodes CDR1 ENHRY and CDR2 SYGVKD. The ends lost 4 bases at V and 8 bases at J; junction bases unmatched: 3. The CDR3 has 12 amino acids. This chain links TRBV10-3 with TRBJ1-2; 8 nucleotides match TRBD1. Sequenced: PBMCs. The clonotype was recovered from a woman in her thirties or forties in good health. Some clones in this sample may be carry-over from other donors' samples. CDR3 amino acids: CAISVTGDGYTF. The CDR3 DNA reads TGTGCCATCAGTGTGACAGGGGACGGCTACACCTTC.